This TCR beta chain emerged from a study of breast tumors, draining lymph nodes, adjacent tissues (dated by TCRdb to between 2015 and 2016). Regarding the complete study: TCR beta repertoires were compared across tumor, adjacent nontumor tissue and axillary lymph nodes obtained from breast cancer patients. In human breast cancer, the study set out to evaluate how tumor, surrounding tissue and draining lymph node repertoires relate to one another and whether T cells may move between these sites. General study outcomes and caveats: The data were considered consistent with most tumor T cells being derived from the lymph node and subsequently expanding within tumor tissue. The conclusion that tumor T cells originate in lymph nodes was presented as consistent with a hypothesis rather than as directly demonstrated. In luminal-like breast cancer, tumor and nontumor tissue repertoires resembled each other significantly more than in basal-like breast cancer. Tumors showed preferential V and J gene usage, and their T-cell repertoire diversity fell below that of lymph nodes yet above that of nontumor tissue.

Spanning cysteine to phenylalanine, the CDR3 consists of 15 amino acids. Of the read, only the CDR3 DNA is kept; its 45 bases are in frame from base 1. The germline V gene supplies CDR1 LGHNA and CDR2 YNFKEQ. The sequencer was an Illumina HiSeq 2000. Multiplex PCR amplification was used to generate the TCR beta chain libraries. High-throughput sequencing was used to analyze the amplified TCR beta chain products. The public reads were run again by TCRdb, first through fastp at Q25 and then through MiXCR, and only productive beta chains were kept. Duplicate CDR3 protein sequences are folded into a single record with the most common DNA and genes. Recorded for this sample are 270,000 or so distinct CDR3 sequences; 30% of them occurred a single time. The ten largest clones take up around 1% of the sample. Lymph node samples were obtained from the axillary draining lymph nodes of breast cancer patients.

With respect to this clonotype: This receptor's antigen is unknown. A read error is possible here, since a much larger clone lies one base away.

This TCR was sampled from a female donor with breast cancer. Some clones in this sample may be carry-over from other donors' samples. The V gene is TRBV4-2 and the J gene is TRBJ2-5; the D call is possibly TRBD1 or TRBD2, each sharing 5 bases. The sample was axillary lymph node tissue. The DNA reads TGTGCCAGCAGCCAAGGGACTCCAGGACAAGGGACCCAGTACTTC. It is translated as CASSQGTPGQGTQYF.